Reported below is one TCR beta chain. This sample stems from a study of OX40 agonist ivuxolimab in advanced cancers. Study-level background: Eligibility admitted prior anti-PD-1, anti-PD-L1 or anti-CTLA-4 therapy; 30% to 40% had some. Partial responses were achieved by three patients, of whom one had hepatocellular carcinoma and two had cutaneous melanoma.

Assay: immunoSEQ multiplex PCR; the TCRdb copy retains only in-frame clones and omits some. Of tens of thousands of clones detected, about 88% appear once; the ten largest clones hold about 0.6%. The clonotype comes from an adult with an advanced solid tumor such as melanoma, head and neck, liver or kidney cancer. The material sequenced was CD4+ or CD8+ T cells sorted from blood, taken in a trial of the OX40 agonist ivuxolimab.

CDR3 region: CASSVASDTQYF. CDR3 nucleotides: TGTGCCAGCAGCGTAGCTTCAGATACGCAGTATTTT. J is TRBJ2-3 and V is TRBV9; D gene uncertain. The germline gives CDR1 SGDLS, CDR2 YYNGEE. Trimming left V 0 bases short and J 4 bases short, with 3 bases between. This CDR3 spans 12 amino acids.